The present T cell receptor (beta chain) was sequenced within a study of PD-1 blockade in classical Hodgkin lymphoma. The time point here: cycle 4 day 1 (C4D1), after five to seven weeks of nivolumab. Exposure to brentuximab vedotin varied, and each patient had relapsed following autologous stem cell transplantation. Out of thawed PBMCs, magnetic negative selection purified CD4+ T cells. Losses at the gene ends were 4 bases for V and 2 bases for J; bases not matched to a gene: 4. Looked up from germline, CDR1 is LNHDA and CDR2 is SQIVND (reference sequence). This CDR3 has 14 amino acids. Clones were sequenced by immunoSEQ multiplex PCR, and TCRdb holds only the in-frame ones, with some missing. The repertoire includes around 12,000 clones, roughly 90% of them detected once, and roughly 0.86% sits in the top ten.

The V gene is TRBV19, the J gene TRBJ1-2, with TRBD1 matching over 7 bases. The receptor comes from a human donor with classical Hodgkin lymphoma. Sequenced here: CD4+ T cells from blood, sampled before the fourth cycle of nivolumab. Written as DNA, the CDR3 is TGTGCCAGTAGTACCAGGGGGTCCAACTATGGCTACACCTTC. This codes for CASSTRGSNYGYTF.